These T cell receptor beta chains were read from a single sample in a study of T cells in Graves' hyperthyroidism and ophthalmopathy. TCRdb used MiXCR to reprocess the multiplex PCR reads, holding one entry per CDR3 protein. Of approximately 420,000 distinct CDR3 sequences listed, roughly 15% were seen once; the top ten hold approximately 5.8%. Sequencing was performed on blood. The receptors were gathered from a woman under 30 with Graves' hyperthyroidism. The CDR3 runs from the conserved cysteine through the conserved F or W. A D gene is named only where the DNA matches it firmly. For some rows the clone size is stated as once, few or many, or as a class when expanded; others skip it.

TRBD1,15,TRBV2,few,TRBJ1-4,CASSETQGVHEKLFF,TGTGCCAGCAGTGAAACGCAGGGGGTTCATGAAAAACTGTTTTTT
TRBD2,15,TRBV14,NA,TRBJ2-5,CASSRGLAESRTQYF,TGTGCCAGCAGCCGGGGACTAGCGGAGTCGAGGACCCAGTACTTC
NA,15,TRBV11-2,NA,TRBJ2-1,CASSWLAKNYNEQFF,TGTGCCAGCAGCTGGCTAGCGAAAAACTACAATGAGCAGTTCTTC
TRBD2,13,TRBV30,many,TRBJ2-1,CAWSGLAGDEQFF,TGTGCCTGGAGTGGACTAGCGGGGGATGAGCAGTTCTTC
NA,20,TRBV4-2,few,TRBJ1-4,CASSQDLAVAGGVTNEKLFF,TGTGCCAGCAGCCAAGATCTGGCCGTCGCAGGAGGAGTAACTAATGAAAAACTGTTTTTT
NA,15,TRBV24-1,few,TRBJ2-2,CATADPGAGTGELFF,TGTGCCACCGCTGACCCAGGGGCTGGCACCGGGGAGCTGTTTTTT
NA,13,TRBV9,NA,TRBJ1-3,CASSVGPSDTIYF,TGTGCCAGCAGCGTAGGGCCCTCAGACACCATATATTTT
TRBD1,14,TRBV2,few,TRBJ1-1,CASRHDREWDEAFF,TGTGCCAGCAGGCATGACAGGGAGTGGGATGAAGCTTTCTTT
NA,15,TRBV20-1,NA,TRBJ1-2,CSARARARSNYGYTF,TGCAGTGCCAGGGCGAGGGCCCGGAGCAACTATGGCTACACCTTC
TRBD1,16,TRBV12-3/TRBV12-4,many,TRBJ2-3,CASSYWTGSYADTQYF,TGTGCCAGCAGTTACTGGACAGGGAGTTATGCAGATACGCAGTATTTT
NA,12,TRBV30,NA,TRBJ1-1,CAQGGDNTEAFF,TGTGCCCAGGGAGGGGACAACACTGAAGCTTTCTTT
TRBD1,14,TRBV6-1,many,TRBJ2-3,CASSVGTDTDTQYF,TGTGCCAGCAGTGTCGGGACAGACACAGATACGCAGTATTTT
NA,15,TRBV11-2,many,TRBJ1-1,CASSFEEGRSTEAFF,TGTGCCAGCAGCTTCGAAGAGGGACGGAGCACTGAAGCTTTCTTT
TRBD2,15,TRBV6-5,many,TRBJ2-7,CASSYRLAGAYEQYF,TGTGCCAGCAGTTACAGGCTAGCGGGCGCCTACGAGCAGTACTTC
TRBD2,14,TRBV5-8,NA,TRBJ2-7,CASSLSSGSHEQYF,TGTGCCAGCAGCTTGAGTAGCGGGAGTCACGAGCAGTACTTC
NA,15,TRBV6-1,few,TRBJ2-1,CASSPLTAAYNEQFF,TGTGCCAGCAGTCCTCTCACGGCTGCCTACAATGAGCAGTTCTTC
NA,14,TRBV28,many,TRBJ1-2,CASSRRGRVYGYTF,TGTGCCAGCAGCCGGCGAGGACGGGTCTATGGCTACACCTTC
NA,13,TRBV5-1,NA,TRBJ2-7,CASSFGKGYEQYF,TGCGCCAGCAGCTTTGGAAAGGGCTACGAGCAGTACTTC
TRBD1,15,TRBV2,many,TRBJ2-1,CASSNRDRVYNEQFF,TGTGCCAGCAGTAACCGCGACAGGGTCTACAATGAGCAGTTCTTC
TRBD1,14,TRBV10-3,NA,TRBJ2-7,CAITLDRDSYEQYF,TGTGCCATCACCCTGGACAGGGACTCCTACGAGCAGTACTTC
TRBD2,15,TRBV10-3,many,TRBJ2-1,CAITAGTSGRDEQFF,TGTGCCATCACCGCCGGGACTAGCGGTAGGGATGAGCAGTTCTTC
TRBD1,15,TRBV6-2/TRBV6-3,NA,TRBJ2-5,CASSYSSGGQETQHF,TGTGCCAGCAGTTACTCATCAGGGGGCCAAGAGACCCAGCACTTC
TRBD1,14,TRBV30,many,TRBJ1-5,CACSLGQADQPQHF,TGTGCCTGCTCCCTCGGACAGGCCGATCAGCCCCAGCATTTT